Presented here are 18 T cell receptor beta chains from one specimen sequenced in a study of post-analysis software for immune sequencing data. Unique molecular identifiers were carried by the TCR beta cDNA libraries. TCRdb processed the PCR reads anew with MiXCR; each CDR3 protein has one entry. The sample carries more than 350,000 distinct CDR3 sequences, approximately 38% recorded once. Whole-study results and caveats: Patients showed TRBV5-6, TRBV5-1 and TRBV20-1 among roughly 5 TRBV segments more frequent than in controls.

The antigens of these receptors remain unknown. Sequenced sample: blood. Every receptor here comes from a girl under 10 years old with multiple sclerosis.

This rearrangement joins TRBV20-1 to TRBJ2-3; D is uncertain. The V gene lost 0 bases and the J gene lost 1 base, with 11 bases spanning the gap. The CDR3 contains 15 residues. Looked up from germline, CDR1 is DFQATT and CDR2 is SNEGSKA (reference sequence). CDR3 in DNA: TGCAGTGCTAGAGATCGCTTGGGTCGCACAGATACGCAGTATTTT. It encodes CSARDRLGRTDTQYF.

The V and J genes are TRBV7-2 and TRBJ2-7, with 7 bases matching TRBD1. Germline V gene lookup returns CDR1 SGHTA and CDR2 FQGNSA. V was pared by 5 bases and J by 3 bases, with 7 bases of the junction left unmatched. CDR3 size: 14 residues. The CDR3 is CASSITHRGYEQYF. The CDR3 DNA reads as TGTGCCAGCAGCATAACCCACAGGGGCTACGAGCAGTACTTC.

V and J are TRBV6-6 and TRBJ1-2, with D possibly being TRBD1 (6 bases). Germline V gives CDR1 MNHNY, CDR2 SVGAGI (reference sequence). V lost 10 bases to trimming and J lost 2 bases, with 14 bases between them. The CDR3 spans 13 residues. CDR3 bases: TGTGCCACCACCACGGACAGAAACTATGGCTACACCTTC. It is translated as CATTTDRNYGYTF.

This clonotype has just a few counts. The chain couples TRBV10-3 to TRBJ2-7, with TRBD2 as a possible D gene (6 bases). V was shortened by 4 bases and J by 2 bases, with 9 bases between the two germline ends. Germline CDR1 and CDR2: ENHRY and SYGVKD. The CDR3 contains 13 residues. The DNA of the CDR3 is TGTGCCATCAGTGGAGGGGAGGCCTACGAGCAGTACTTC. As protein: CAISGGEAYEQYF.

The V and J genes are TRBV15 and TRBJ2-7; D ambiguous. CDR1 is LNHNV, CDR2 YYDKDF, per germline (reference sequence). CDR3 length: 13 amino acids. Trimming removed 1 base at V and 2 bases at J, with 6 bases between. CDR3: CATSRVGTYEQYF. As DNA, the CDR3 is TGTGCCACCAGCAGAGTAGGGACCTACGAGCAGTACTTC.

The CDR3: CSARGRRGALSYGYTF. The CDR3 DNA is TGCAGTGCTAGAGGTCGTCGGGGGGCGCTTTCATATGGCTACACCTTC. The genes are TRBV20-1 and TRBJ1-2; D may be TRBD1 (6 bases). V was trimmed by 1 base and J by 5 bases, leaving 20 bases between them. Per the germline V gene, CDR1 is DFQATT and CDR2 is SNEGSKA (reference sequence). The CDR3 has 16 amino acids.

The V call is TRBV20-1, the J call TRBJ1-2; D is undetermined. There are 13 residues in the CDR3. V was clipped by 1 base and J by 6 bases, with 12 bases between them. From germline, CDR1 is DFQATT and CDR2 SNEGSKA (reference sequence). CDR3 in DNA: TGCAGTGCTAGAGTCTTAAGATCGAATGGCTACACCTTC. It encodes CSARVLRSNGYTF.

The chain joins TRBV2 to TRBJ2-7; 9 bases match TRBD1. The CDR3 sequence is 14 residues long. Trimming at V came to 6 bases and at J to 6 bases, leaving 9 bases not matched to a gene. Germline-derived CDR1 and CDR2 are SNHLY and FYNNEI. The CDR3 spells CASRTGTGISEQYF. In DNA, the CDR3 is TGTGCCAGCAGAACCGGGACAGGGATTTCCGAGCAGTACTTC.

This clonotype has more than one count but fewer than ten. The rearrangement uses TRBV5-5 and TRBJ1-2; 8 nucleotides match TRBD1. The CDR3 covers 20 residues. The ends lost 0 bases at V and 3 bases at J; junction bases unmatched: 19. Germline V gene data show CDR1 as SGHKS and CDR2 as YYEKEE (reference sequence). This chain's CDR3 is CASSLASDYWQGARDYGYTF. For the CDR3, the DNA is TGTGCCAGCAGCTTGGCCTCCGATTATTGGCAGGGGGCGCGAGACTATGGCTACACCTTC.

The sample holds a few counts of this clonotype. The V and J genes are TRBV12-3 or TRBV12-4 and TRBJ2-3; 7 nucleotides agree with TRBD2. The ends lost 7 bases at V and 2 bases at J; junction bases unmatched: 9. The CDR3 extends over 15 amino acids. CDR3 protein: CASTRGRGITDTQYF. As DNA, the CDR3 is TGTGCCAGCACCCGCGGGCGGGGGATCACAGATACGCAGTATTTT.

The CDR3 here is CASSEADQGLGNEQFF. The DNA of the CDR3 is TGTGCCAGCAGTGAAGCGGACCAGGGTCTCGGCAATGAGCAGTTCTTC. The rearrangement joins TRBV6-1 to TRBJ2-1; D possibly corresponds to TRBD1 (5 bases). This CDR3 region has 16 residues. V gave up 0 bases and J gave up 6 bases, with 15 bases separating them. Germline V gene sequence: CDR1 MNHNS, CDR2 SASEGT.

The rearrangement links TRBV20-1 to TRBJ2-7; no clear D. The CDR3 spans 13 residues. Trimming left V 0 bases short and J 2 bases short, with 8 bases between. From germline, CDR1 is DFQATT and CDR2 SNEGSKA (reference sequence). CDR3 residues: CSAREGRTYEQYF. DNA for the CDR3: TGCAGTGCTAGAGAGGGCAGGACCTACGAGCAGTACTTC.

CDR3 loop: CSVRGIYQETQYF. In DNA form, the CDR3 reads TGCAGCGTTAGGGGGATTTACCAAGAGACCCAGTACTTC. The chain uses TRBV29-1 and TRBJ2-5, with a possible D match to TRBD1 (6 bases). V lost 5 bases, J lost 0 bases, and 10 bases lay in between. This CDR3 region has 13 residues. Germline V gene data show CDR1 as SQVTM and CDR2 as ANQGSEA.

V usage is TRBV7-9 and J usage is TRBJ2-3; no firm D call. This CDR3 is 12 amino acids long. CDR1 is SEHNR, CDR2 FQNEAQ, per germline (reference sequence). The V end was cut by 1 base, the J end by 7 bases, with 6 bases between. DNA for the CDR3: TGTGCCAGCAGCTTAGGGCTCAATACGCAGTATTTT. Translated: CASSLGLNTQYF. The whole variable domain, remainder taken from reference TRBV7-9 and TRBJ2-3, is DTGVSQNPRHKITKRGQNVTFRCDPISEHNRLYWYRQTLGQGPEFLTYFQNEAQLEKSRLLSDRFSAERPKGSFSTLEIQRTEQGDSAMYLCASSLGLNTQYFGPGTRLTVL.

The chain recombines TRBV5-6 with TRBJ2-1; the D is unclear. Trimming took off 0 bases at V and 2 bases at J, with 12 bases between the two ends. The CDR3 totals 16 residues. Germline V gives CDR1 SGHDT, CDR2 YYEEEE. Written as DNA, the CDR3 is TGTGCCAGCAGCTTGGACGTGCTTGGGACCTACAATGAGCAGTTCTTC. This encodes CASSLDVLGTYNEQFF.

This chain links TRBV6-6 with TRBJ2-1; maybe TRBD1 (6 bases). V was shortened by 0 bases and J by 1 base, with 10 bases between the two germline ends. There are 16 residues in the CDR3. The germline gives CDR1 MNHNY, CDR2 SVGAGI (reference sequence). The CDR3 sequence: CASSYSVGTSYNEQFF. CDR3 nucleotide sequence: TGTGCCAGCAGTTACTCGGTCGGGACATCCTACAATGAGCAGTTCTTC.

The chain combines TRBV28 with TRBJ2-3, with TRBD2 matching 9 bases. Germline CDR1 and CDR2: MDHEN and SYDVKM. The V and J ends lost 8 bases and 4 bases, in that order; junction bases with no gene match: 25. This CDR3 spans 20 amino acids. CDR3 bases: TGTGCCAGCCCTCCACGGAGCTTAGCGGGAGATTGGGGTAGCGCAGATACGCAGTATTTT. Its translation is CASPPRSLAGDWGSADTQYF.

The chain employs TRBV20-1 and TRBJ2-5; 8 positions match TRBD2. The germline CDR1 and CDR2 sequences are DFQATT and SNEGSKA (reference sequence). J gave up 2 bases and V 6 bases, and 5 bases lay outside the gene matches. CDR3 length equals 13 residues. The CDR3 DNA reads as TGCAGTGCCCACACGGGGGGGCAAGAGACCCAGTACTTC. Protein product: CSAHTGGQETQYF.